This record looks at one T cell receptor (beta chain) sequence and its context. Its recognized antigen is unknown. It has no much larger one-base neighbor in the sample; base qualities were not kept. This record belongs to a study of graft-versus-host responses after intestinal transplantation (dated by TCRdb to the early 2020s). Notes on the research overall: The transplants that recipients received were multivisceral, liver-intestinal, or isolated intestinal. All recipients received anti-thymocyte globulin induction followed by maintenance tacrolimus and steroids for around three years. Graft-versus-host and host-versus-graft alloreactive T cell clones were tracked in the graft, circulation and bone marrow after intestinal transplantation using bulk TCR-beta CDR3 sequencing. To identify alloreactive clones, pre-transplant mixed lymphocyte reaction products were sequenced and compared with unstimulated pre-transplant donor and recipient T cells. The cohort enrolled about 23 intestinal transplant recipients, one of whom was a retransplant, and a few patients without pretransplant specimens were excluded. A peak of at least 4% donor T cells among recipient peripheral blood mononuclear cells was the definition used for donor T cell macrochimerism. Rather than going through the commercial service, samples from a few later patients were sequenced in-house on an Illumina MiSeq and processed with MiXCR.

The library was obtained by the immunoSEQ multiplex PCR assay. For most patients, genomic DNA was isolated with the Qiagen DNeasy Blood and Tissue Kit and shipped frozen to Adaptive Biotechnologies for TCR sequencing. For most patients, genomic DNA was subjected to high-throughput TCR-beta CDR3 sequencing by Adaptive Biotechnologies. Per the authors' processing: TCR sequencing data were retrieved from Adaptive's ImmunoSEQ software for around 18 patients, whereas a few other patients were processed with MiXCR and VDJtools. To correct CD4 versus CD8 sorting errors, sequences present in both subsets at a frequency ratio below 5:1 were removed. Because the origin of CDR3 nucleotide sequences shared between donor and recipient could not be assigned, those sequences were removed. To be classed as alloreactive, a clone needed at least 2-fold expansion over unstimulated cells and a minimum CFSE-low frequency of 0.002% (template counts) or 0.001% (read counts). Clones were considered mappable if detected in sequenced pre-transplant spleen, lymph node, or MLR CFSE-low populations of the donor or recipient. The cumulative frequency of alloreactive clones was calculated as a percentage of all sequences, weighted by copy number. TCRdb holds this immuneACCESS table with in-frame rearrangements only. Some clones are missing; in checked studies, unresolved V genes explain under half, and the rest has no known cause. The V and J calls and the clone size are those of that table, but D and trimming were determined from the DNA. The sample table shows 100,000 or so clones, and roughly 87% are seen once. Roughly 0.95% of the sample rests with the top ten.

This specimen's time point label, interpreted: cells obtained before transplantation from donor or recipient. CD3+CD4+ and CD3+CD8+ populations were FACS-sorted from unstimulated pre-transplant donor and recipient cells taken from spleen or lymph nodes. Study-level results and caveats: The relatively low number and heterogeneity of intestinal transplant patients limited the conclusions. Patients with donor T cell macrochimerism had high GvH to HvG T cell clonal ratios in their allografts. GvH clones were detected in recipient bone marrow, and some appeared earlier in ileal mucosa or blood, consistent with an intestinal mucosal origin. Early after transplant, declines in HvG clones were associated with peak levels of circulating GvH clones.

Here V drops 5 bases and J drops 3 bases, and the junction holds 8 bases not matched to any gene. CDR1 SGHRS and CDR2 YFSETQ are derived from the germline V gene. The CDR3 measures 14 amino acids from cysteine to phenylalanine. The DNA shown is the 42-base CDR3, in frame from base 1. This sample comprised unstimulated CD4+ T cells sorted from spleen or lymph node cells, obtained before transplant. The V and J genes are TRBV5-1 and TRBJ2-7; 7 central bases correspond to TRBD1. The sequence was collected from a human donor who was the organ donor for an intestinal transplant. The CDR3 reads CASSPWTGGYEQYF. The bases read TGCGCCAGCAGTCCCTGGACAGGAGGCTACGAGCAGTACTTC.